This T cell receptor (beta chain) originates from a study of T cell changes during pregnancy in multiple sclerosis. Method: immunoSEQ multiplex PCR; TCRdb's copy keeps in-frame clones and lacks some. The sample lists tens of thousands of clones; over 85% were seen once. Germline CDR1 is MNHEY and CDR2 is SMNVEV (reference sequence). Trimming removed 2 bases at V and 0 bases at J, with 23 bases between. The CDR3 has 20 amino acids. The sequence came from a female donor with multiple sclerosis, enrolled in a pregnancy study. The material sequenced was peripheral blood, taken in the first trimester of pregnancy. V gene TRBV27 combines with J gene TRBJ1-5; the D is unclear. CDR3 region: CASSLLPPRDLRISNQPQHF. The DNA for the CDR3 is TGTGCCAGCAGTTTACTCCCCCCGAGAGATTTGAGAATTAGCAATCAGCCCCAGCATTTT.